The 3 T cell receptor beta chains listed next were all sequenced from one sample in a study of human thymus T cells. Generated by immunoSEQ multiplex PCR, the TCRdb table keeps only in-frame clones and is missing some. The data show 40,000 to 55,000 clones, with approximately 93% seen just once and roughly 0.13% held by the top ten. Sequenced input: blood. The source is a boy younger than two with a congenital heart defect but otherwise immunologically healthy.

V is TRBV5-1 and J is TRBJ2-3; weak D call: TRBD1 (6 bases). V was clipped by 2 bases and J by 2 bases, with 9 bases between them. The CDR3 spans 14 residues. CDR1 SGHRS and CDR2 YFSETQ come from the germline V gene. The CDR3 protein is CASSLTGNTDTQYF. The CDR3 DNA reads TGCGCCAGCAGCTTAACAGGGAACACAGATACGCAGTATTTT.

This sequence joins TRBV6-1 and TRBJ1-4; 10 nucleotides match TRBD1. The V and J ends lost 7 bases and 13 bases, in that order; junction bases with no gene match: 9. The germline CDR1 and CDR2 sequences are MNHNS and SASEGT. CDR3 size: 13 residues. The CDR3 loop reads CASTGQGNVRLFF. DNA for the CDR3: TGTGCCAGCACGGGACAGGGGAACGTGCGACTGTTTTTT.

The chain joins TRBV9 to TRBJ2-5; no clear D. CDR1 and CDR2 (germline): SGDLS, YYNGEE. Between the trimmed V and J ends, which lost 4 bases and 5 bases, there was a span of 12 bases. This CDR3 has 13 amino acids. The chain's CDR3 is CASSPWAAETQYF. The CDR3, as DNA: TGTGCCAGCAGCCCGTGGGCTGCGGAGACCCAGTACTTC.